This TCR beta chain was recovered during a study of lymphopenia after photon versus proton radiotherapy. Whole-study findings and limits: Survival link was tested only in deceased patients; proton benefit remains a possibility.

As concerns this clone: Its target is not known.

Clones were read by immunoSEQ multiplex PCR, and TCRdb kept only the in-frame ones, dropping some. The sample lists around 66,000 clones; around 88% were seen once. CDR3 length: 16 residues. With 4 bases clipped from V and 4 bases from J, the junction kept 12 bases outside the gene matches. Germline CDR1 is SGHNT and CDR2 is YYREEE (reference sequence). The starting material was peripheral blood, obtained from a patient treated with photon-based radiotherapy. This receptor was taken from a middle-aged man with gastric cancer. This chain uses TRBV5-4 with TRBJ2-3; 7 nucleotides agree with TRBD2. CDR3 DNA: TGTGCCAGCAGCCTCTCTCAGGGCGGGGGTCCAGATACGCAGTATTTT. This gives the protein CASSLSQGGGPDTQYF.